These 19 T cell receptor beta chains came from one sample sequenced in a study of tumor and adjacent non-tumor tissue in lung cancer. Three rounds of nested PCR, following a modified ARM-PCR protocol, produced the TCRbeta library. Each CDR3 protein is one row after TCRdb ran MiXCR on the multiplex PCR reads. The profile shows about 43,000 distinct CDR3 sequences, 60% of them singletons. This sample's RNA came from whole unsorted tissue. This non-tumor lung sample came from over 3 cm beyond the tumor edge. Material for sequencing was distant non-tumor lung tissue. Every receptor here comes from a man aged 45-65 years with non-small cell lung cancer.

A few counts support this clonotype. A clone one base away is much larger, so this may be a read error. The V and J genes are TRBV7-8 and TRBJ2-3; D remains unclear. The germline V gene has CDR1 SGHVS and CDR2 FQNEAQ. There are 12 residues in the CDR3. This CDR3 is CACSDGWETQYF. The DNA for the CDR3 is TGTGCCTGCAGTGACGGTTGGGAAACGCAGTATTTT.

By share of the sample, this clonotype is medium-sized. The rearrangement uses TRBV29-1 and TRBJ2-3; D is possibly TRBD2 (6 bases). The V end lost 7 bases, the J end lost 2 bases, and 19 bases lay between the germline ends. The CDR3 spans 15 residues. Germline CDR1 SQVTM, CDR2 ANQGSEA. The CDR3 here is CSAALTGTLTDTQYF. DNA of the CDR3: TGCAGCGCCGCGCTAACCGGGACTCTCACAGATACGCAGTATTTT.

This clonotype has only a few counts. The chain's CDR3 is CSARDQGQSNQPQHF. CDR3 coding DNA: TGCAGTGCTAGAGATCAAGGGCAGAGCAATCAGCCCCAGCATTTT. The rearrangement uses TRBV20-1 and TRBJ1-5, with D uncertain. This CDR3 spans 15 amino acids. Trimming took off 0 bases at V and 1 base at J, with 10 bases between the two ends. Germline loops: CDR1 DFQATT, CDR2 SNEGSKA (reference sequence).

As concerns this clonotype: At one end, the junction sequence differs from germline, possibly due to a read error. This chain uses TRBV24-1 with TRBJ2-7; 8 bases match TRBD2. The CDR3 covers 17 residues. CDR1 KGHDR and CDR2 SFDVKD come from the germline V gene. The CDR3 nucleotides are TGTGCCACCAGTGATGAGGCGGCAGCGGGGGAGCCCTACGAGCGGTACTTC. Its protein is CATSDEAAAGEPYERYF.

The chain carries TRBV5-1 and TRBJ2-7; 7 bases map to TRBD2. The germline CDR1 and CDR2 sequences are SGHRS and YFSETQ. The CDR3 runs 13 residues. The V gene end was trimmed by 4 bases and the J gene end by 9 bases; junction bases not matched to a gene: 10. The CDR3 here is CASSVGQAGVQYF. The CDR3 DNA reads TGCGCCAGCAGCGTGGGTCAGGCGGGGGTGCAGTACTTC.

This clonotype is categorized as medium-sized. The V and J genes are TRBV11-2 and TRBJ1-6, with D possibly TRBD1 on 6 matching bases. Trimming took 5 bases from V and 0 from J, leaving 14 bases between them. Germline loops: CDR1 SGHAT, CDR2 FQNNGV. The CDR3 has 17 amino acids. The CDR3 sequence is CASSLEGGTSYNSPLHF. The CDR3 nucleotides read TGTGCCAGCAGCCTCGAGGGGGGTACCTCCTATAATTCACCCCTCCACTTT. The full variable domain, in which reference TRBV11-2 and TRBJ1-6 provide the parts outside the CDR3, is EAGVAQSPRYKIIEKRQSVAFWCNPISGHATLYWYQQILGQGPKLLIQFQNNGVVDDSQLPKDRFSAERLKGVDSTLKIQPAKLEDSAVYLCASSLEGGTSYNSPLHFGNGTRLTVT.

In this sample, this clonotype turned up a few times. Just one base apart from a much larger clone, this may be a read error. The CDR3 loop is CSVQQNIEAFF. The DNA of the CDR3 is TGCAGCGTACAGCAAAACATTGAAGCTTTCTTT. This chain connects TRBV29-1 to TRBJ1-1; D gene ambiguous. Looked up from germline, CDR1 is SQVTM and CDR2 is ANQGSEA. This CDR3 spans 11 amino acids.

Of note for this clonotype: One end of the junction varies from germline; a read error may be responsible. The V gene is TRBV20-1, the J gene TRBJ1-1; 7 bases agree with TRBD1. The CDR3 totals 15 residues. In germline, CDR1 is DFQATT, CDR2 SNEGSKA (reference sequence). The CDR3: CSAIGRTGMNTEAFF. DNA of the CDR3: TGCAGTGCTATAGGACGGACAGGCATGAATACTGAAGCTTTCTTT.

The chain carries TRBV5-6 and TRBJ2-1, with 7 nucleotides matching TRBD2. This CDR3 is built from 16 residues. The V gene's germline CDR1 is SGHDT and CDR2 YYEEEE. J was trimmed by 8 bases and V by 0 bases; bases with no gene match: 11. The CDR3 region is CASSLGAGETLDEQFF. The CDR3 nucleotides read TGTGCCAGCAGCTTGGGGGCGGGGGAGACATTGGATGAGCAGTTCTTC.

This clonotype was detected once. The chain couples TRBV29-1 to TRBJ2-3, with D unresolved. The CDR3 consists of 10 residues. Germline V gene lookup returns CDR1 SQVTM and CDR2 ANQGSEA. Trimming cost V 7 bases and J 13 bases, with 15 bases left between them. The CDR3 region has the DNA TGCAGCGCCCGACAAGATATGAAGTATTTT. It is translated as CSARQDMKYF.

To note about this clonotype: One junction end does not reproduce the germline sequence, and a read error may be involved. The chain links TRBV6-5 to TRBJ2-3, with 10 bases fitting TRBD2. The germline V gene encodes CDR1 MNHEY and CDR2 SVGAGI. CDR3 length: 15 amino acids. The CDR3 region has the DNA TGTGCCACCAGTTTCGGGACTAGCGTCACAGATACGCAGTATTTT. It is translated as CATSFGTSVTDTQYF.

Of note for this clonotype: A read error may be the cause here, since a much bigger clone is one base away. V gene TRBV7-9 combines with J gene TRBJ2-7; TRBD1 matches 7 bases. There are 14 residues in the CDR3. Germline-derived CDR1 and CDR2 are SEHNR and FQNEAQ (reference sequence). The CDR3 DNA follows: TGTGTCAGCAGCTTAGTTGGACAGGCCTACGAGCAGTACTTC. Residues: CVSSLVGQAYEQYF.

This clonotype has a single count. V and J are TRBV29-1 and TRBJ1-1, with no clear D. The CDR3 extends over 14 amino acids. Germline-derived CDR1 and CDR2 are SQVTM and ANQGSEA. V lost 4 bases, J lost 5 bases, and 17 bases lay in between. CDR3 sequence: CSVGAVQRNTEAFF. CDR3 sequence (DNA): TGCAGCGTTGGAGCAGTCCAGCGGAATACTGAAGCTTTCTTT. The full variable domain, completed using reference TRBV29-1 and TRBJ1-1, is SAVISQKPSRDICQRGTSLTIQCQVDSQVTMMFWYRQQPGQSLTLIATANQGSEATYESGFVIDKFPISRPNLTFSTLTVSNMSPEDSSIYLCSVGAVQRNTEAFFGQGTRLTVV.

This clonotype was recorded only once. The chain carries TRBV29-1 and TRBJ2-3; 9 bases map to TRBD1. The CDR3 totals 15 residues. From germline, CDR1 is SQVTM and CDR2 ANQGSEA. V gave up 7 bases and J gave up 3 bases; unmatched junction bases: 11. CDR3 region: CSATPGTGSTDTQYF. The CDR3 nucleotides read TGCAGCGCGACCCCGGGGACAGGGAGTACAGATACGCAGTATTTT.

For this clonotype: A much larger clone is a single base away; this may be a read error. The chain links TRBV10-3 to TRBJ2-7; the D is unclear. Germline loops: CDR1 ENHRY, CDR2 SYGVKD. CDR3 size: 13 residues. The CDR3 reads CAIRDHSSYGQYF. In DNA, the CDR3 is TGTGCCATCAGGGACCATAGCTCCTACGGGCAGTACTTC.

This clonotype was observed at least ten times. The rearrangement uses TRBV12-3 or TRBV12-4 and TRBJ2-1, with D hard to call. This CDR3 comprises 13 residues. V shed 7 bases and J shed 3 bases, with 10 bases lying between them. The CDR3 nucleotides read TGTGCCAGCAAACCGGGTAGCTACAATGAGCAGTTCTTC. It is translated as CASKPGSYNEQFF.

The chain is built from TRBV24-1 and TRBJ2-1; maybe TRBD1 (7 bases). Germline CDR1 KGHDR, CDR2 SFDVKD. This CDR3 comprises 13 residues. The germline V and J ends were trimmed by 9 bases and 7 bases, with 15 bases remaining between them. CDR3 region: CATGVPGGNEQFF. The CDR3, as DNA: TGTGCCACCGGTGTGCCAGGGGGGAATGAGCAGTTCTTC.

This clonotype was found many times. The chain has TRBV28 and TRBJ2-7, with TRBD2 identical over 8 bases. Germline loops: CDR1 MDHEN, CDR2 SYDVKM. The junction had 10 bases not matched to a gene; V was cut back by 6 bases and J by 6 bases. This CDR3 contains 14 residues. The CDR3, as DNA: TGTGCCAGCAGCGCAGCGGGGGCCGCGTCCGAGCAGTACTTC. Encoded protein: CASSAAGAASEQYF. The full variable domain, its missing parts supplied by reference TRBV28 and TRBJ2-7, is DVKVTQSSRYLVKRTGEKVFLECVQDMDHENMFWYRQDPGLGLRLIYFSYDVKMKEKGDIPEGYSVSREKKERFSLILESASTNQTSMYLCASSAAGAASEQYFGPGTRLTVT.

This clonotype was seen a few times. Since a much larger clone is just one base distant, this may be a read error. The chain has TRBV29-1 and TRBJ2-2; 10 nucleotides match TRBD2. This CDR3 spans 15 amino acids. Looked up from germline, CDR1 is SQVTM and CDR2 is ANQGSEA. CDR3 amino acids: CSVDTSGTIAGELLF. The DNA for the CDR3 is TGCAGCGTTGACACTAGCGGGACCATAGCCGGGGAGCTGCTTTTT.